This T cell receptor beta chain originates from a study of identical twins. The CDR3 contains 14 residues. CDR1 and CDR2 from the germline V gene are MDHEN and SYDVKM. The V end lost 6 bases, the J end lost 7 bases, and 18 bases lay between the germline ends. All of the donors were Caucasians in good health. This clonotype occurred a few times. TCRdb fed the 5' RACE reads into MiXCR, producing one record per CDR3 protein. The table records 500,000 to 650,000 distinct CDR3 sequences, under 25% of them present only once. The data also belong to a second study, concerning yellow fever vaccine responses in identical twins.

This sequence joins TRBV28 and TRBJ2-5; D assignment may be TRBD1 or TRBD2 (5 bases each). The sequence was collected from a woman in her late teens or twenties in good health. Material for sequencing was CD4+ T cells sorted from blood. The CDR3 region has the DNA TGTGCCAGCAGACAAGGACTGGTTGGGGGGACCCAGTACTTC. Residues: CASRQGLVGGTQYF.